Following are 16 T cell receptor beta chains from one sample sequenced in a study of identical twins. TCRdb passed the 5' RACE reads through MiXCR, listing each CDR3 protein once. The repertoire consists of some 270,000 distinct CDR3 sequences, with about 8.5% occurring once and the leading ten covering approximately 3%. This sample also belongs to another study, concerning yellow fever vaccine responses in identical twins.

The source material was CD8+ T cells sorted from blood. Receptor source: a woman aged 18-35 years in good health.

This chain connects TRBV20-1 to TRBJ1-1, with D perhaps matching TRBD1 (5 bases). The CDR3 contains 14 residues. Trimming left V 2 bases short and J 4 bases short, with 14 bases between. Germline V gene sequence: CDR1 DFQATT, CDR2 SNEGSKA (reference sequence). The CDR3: CSARSRAFGTEAFF. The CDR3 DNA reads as TGCAGTGCTAGATCCAGGGCTTTTGGCACTGAAGCTTTCTTT.

The CDR3 sequence is CASSDILGAEYF. The CDR3 nucleotides read TGTGCCAGCAGCGACATTTTGGGGGCGGAGTACTTC. The chain recombines TRBV2 with TRBJ2-7, with TRBD1 as a possible D gene (6 bases). The CDR3 loop spans 12 amino acids. V lost 6 bases and J lost 11, with 17 bases in between. Germline assignment: CDR1 SNHLY and CDR2 FYNNEI. The full variable domain, its missing parts supplied by reference TRBV2 and TRBJ2-7, is EPEVTQTPSHQVTQMGQEVILRCVPISNHLYFYWYRQILGQKVEFLVSFYNNEISEKSEIFDDQFSVERPDGSNFTLKIRSTKLEDSAMYFCASSDILGAEYFGPGTRLTVT.

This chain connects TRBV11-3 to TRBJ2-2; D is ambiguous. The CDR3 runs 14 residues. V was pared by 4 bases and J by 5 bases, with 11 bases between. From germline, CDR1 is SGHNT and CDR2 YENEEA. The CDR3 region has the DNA TGTGCCAGCAGCTCCCGATCCGCTACCGGGGAGCTGTTTTTT. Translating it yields CASSSRSATGELFF.

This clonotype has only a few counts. CDR3 loop: CSARPTPDLYEQYF. DNA of the CDR3: TGCAGTGCTAGACCAACACCGGACCTCTACGAGCAGTACTTC. V and J are TRBV20-1 and TRBJ2-7, with unresolved D. The V gene lost 2 bases and the J gene lost 3 bases, with 14 bases spanning the gap. Germline values: CDR1 DFQATT, CDR2 SNEGSKA (reference sequence). CDR3 length equals 14 residues.

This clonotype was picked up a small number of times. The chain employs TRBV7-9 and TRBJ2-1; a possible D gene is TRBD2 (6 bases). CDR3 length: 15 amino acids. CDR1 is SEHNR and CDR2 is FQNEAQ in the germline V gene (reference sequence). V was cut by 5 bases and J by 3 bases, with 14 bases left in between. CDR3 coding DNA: TGTGCCAGCAGCCCCTCGCGGGATATCTACAATGAGCAGTTCTTC. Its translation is CASSPSRDIYNEQFF. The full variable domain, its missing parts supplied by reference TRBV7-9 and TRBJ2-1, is DTGVSQNPRHKITKRGQNVTFRCDPISEHNRLYWYRQTLGQGPEFLTYFQNEAQLEKSRLLSDRFSAERPKGSFSTLEIQRTEQGDSAMYLCASSPSRDIYNEQFFGPGTRLTVL.

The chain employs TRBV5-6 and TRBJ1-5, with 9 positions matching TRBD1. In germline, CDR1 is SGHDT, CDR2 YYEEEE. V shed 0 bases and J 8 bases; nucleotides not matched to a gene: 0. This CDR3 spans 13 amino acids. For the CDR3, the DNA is TGTGCCAGCAGCTTGGGGACAGGGGAGCCCCAGCATTTT. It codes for CASSLGTGEPQHF.

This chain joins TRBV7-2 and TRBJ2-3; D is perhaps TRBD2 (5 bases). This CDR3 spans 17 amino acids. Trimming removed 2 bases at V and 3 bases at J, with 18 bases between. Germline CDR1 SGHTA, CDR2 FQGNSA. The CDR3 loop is CASSLPLAEVDTDTQYF. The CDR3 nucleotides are TGTGCCAGCAGCTTACCCCTAGCTGAAGTGGATACAGATACGCAGTATTTT. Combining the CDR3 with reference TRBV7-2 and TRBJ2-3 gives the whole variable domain GAGVSQSPSNKVTEKGKDVELRCDPISGHTALYWYRQSLGQGLEFLIYFQGNSAPDKSGLPSDRFSAERTGGSVSTLTIQRTQQEDSAVYLCASSLPLAEVDTDTQYFGPGTRLTVL.

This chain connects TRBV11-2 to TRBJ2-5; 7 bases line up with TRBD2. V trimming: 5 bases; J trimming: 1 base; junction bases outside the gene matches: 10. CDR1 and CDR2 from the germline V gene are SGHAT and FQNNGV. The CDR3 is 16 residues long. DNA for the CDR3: TGTGCCAGCAGCGGCGGGGGAGGGCCAAGCCAAGAGACCCAGTACTTC. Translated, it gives CASSGGGGPSQETQYF.

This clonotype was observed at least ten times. In DNA form, the CDR3 reads TGTGCCAGCAGCTCTTTACTAGCGGAAGGGGATGAGCAGTTCTTC. This encodes CASSSLLAEGDEQFF. V is TRBV7-9 and J is TRBJ2-1; 8 bases fit TRBD2. The CDR3 is 15 amino acids. Unmatched junction bases numbered 10, after V lost 4 bases and J lost 8 bases. CDR1 and CDR2 (germline): SEHNR, FQNEAQ (reference sequence).

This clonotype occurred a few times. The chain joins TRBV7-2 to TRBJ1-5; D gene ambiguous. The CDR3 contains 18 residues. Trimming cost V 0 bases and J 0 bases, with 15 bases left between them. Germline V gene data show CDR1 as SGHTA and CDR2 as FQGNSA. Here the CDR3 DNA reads TGTGCCAGCAGCTTAGCTCGGGTGCCAAGTTATAGCAATCAGCCCCAGCATTTT. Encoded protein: CASSLARVPSYSNQPQHF.

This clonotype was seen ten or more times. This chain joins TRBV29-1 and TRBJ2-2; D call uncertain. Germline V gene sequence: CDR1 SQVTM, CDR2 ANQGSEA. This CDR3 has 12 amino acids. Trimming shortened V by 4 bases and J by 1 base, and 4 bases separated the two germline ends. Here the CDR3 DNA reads TGCAGCGTTGTACAGAACACCGGGGAGCTGTTTTTT. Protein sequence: CSVVQNTGELFF.

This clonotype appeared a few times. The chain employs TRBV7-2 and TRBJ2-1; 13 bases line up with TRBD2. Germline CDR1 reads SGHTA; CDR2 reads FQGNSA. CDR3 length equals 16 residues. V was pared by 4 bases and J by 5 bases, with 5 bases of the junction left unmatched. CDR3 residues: CASSWTSGSADNEQFF. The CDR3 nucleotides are TGTGCCAGCAGCTGGACTAGCGGGAGTGCGGACAATGAGCAGTTCTTC.

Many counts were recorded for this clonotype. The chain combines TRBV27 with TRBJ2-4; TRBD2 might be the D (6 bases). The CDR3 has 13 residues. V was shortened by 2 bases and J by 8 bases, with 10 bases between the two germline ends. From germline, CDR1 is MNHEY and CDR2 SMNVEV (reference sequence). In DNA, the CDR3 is TGTGCCAGCAGTTTAACTAGCTGGGACATTCAGTACTTC. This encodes CASSLTSWDIQYF.

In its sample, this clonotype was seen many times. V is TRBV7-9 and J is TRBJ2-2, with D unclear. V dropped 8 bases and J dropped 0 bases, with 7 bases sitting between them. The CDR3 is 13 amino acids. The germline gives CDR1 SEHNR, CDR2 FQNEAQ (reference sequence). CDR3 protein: CASSTANTGELFF. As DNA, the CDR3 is TGTGCCAGCTCTACAGCGAACACCGGGGAGCTGTTTTTT.

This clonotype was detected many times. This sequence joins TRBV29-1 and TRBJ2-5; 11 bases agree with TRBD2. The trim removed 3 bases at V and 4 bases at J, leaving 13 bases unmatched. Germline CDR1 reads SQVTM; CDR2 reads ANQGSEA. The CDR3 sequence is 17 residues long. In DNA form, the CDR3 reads TGCAGCGTTGACCTTGGACTAGCGGGTTCGGTCCGAGAGACCCAGTACTTC. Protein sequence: CSVDLGLAGSVRETQYF.

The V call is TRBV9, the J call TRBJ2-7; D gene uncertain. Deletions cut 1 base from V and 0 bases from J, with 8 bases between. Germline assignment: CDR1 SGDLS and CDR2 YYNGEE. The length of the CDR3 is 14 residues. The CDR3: CASSVRVSSYEQYF. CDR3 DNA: TGTGCCAGCAGCGTACGGGTTAGCTCCTACGAGCAGTACTTC. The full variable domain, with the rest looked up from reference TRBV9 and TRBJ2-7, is DSGVTQTPKHLITATGQRVTLRCSPRSGDLSVYWYQQSLDQGLQFLIQYYNGEERAKGNILERFSAQQFPDLHSELNLSSLELGDSALYFCASSVRVSSYEQYFGPGTRLTVT.